This T cell receptor beta chain was sequenced in a study of Ad26.COV2.S vaccination and SARS-CoV-2 variants. Study context: Donor got 5x10^10 or 1x10^11 viral particles of Ad26.COV2.S. Broader study findings: Spike-specific responses of CD8+ and CD4+ T cells were reported to display substantial breadth after vaccination. The study found similar non-spike TCR breadth in vaccine and placebo recipients.

Described treatment: 15 to 20 received Ad26.COV2.S at low or high dose, single or two shots; several received placebo; per-sample allocation not given. Day 63 after the first injection of vaccine or placebo was the sampling time. Donor was an adult aged 18-55 years in Boston. The CDR3 has 16 amino acids. Trimming shortened V by 5 bases and J by 8 bases, and 19 bases separated the two germline ends. Germline CDR1 SGHVS, CDR2 FNYEAQ. Measured with immunoSEQ multiplex PCR; TCRdb has only the in-frame clones, and not every one. Counted here are 440,000 or so clones, about nine tenths occurring once; the ten biggest clones make up around 4.5%. In regard to this clone: Its antigen is still unknown.

The chain is built from TRBV7-6 and TRBJ1-6; D not certain. This sample comprised peripheral blood, obtained in a trial of Ad26.COV2.S vaccine versus placebo. The TCR sequence derives from a person aged 18 to 59 who received the Ad26.COV2.S COVID-19 vaccine or a placebo. The CDR3 region is CASSPVVGRVDSPLHF. The CDR3 DNA follows: TGTGCCAGCAGCCCCGTAGTCGGGAGAGTTGATTCACCCCTCCACTTT.